One and the same sample provided the 20 T cell receptor beta chains below, sequenced in a study of blood T cell repertoires in COVID-19. Assay: immunoSEQ multiplex PCR; the TCRdb copy retains only in-frame clones and omits some. Of 130,000 to 150,000 clones in the sample, more than 75% were seen once. Sequencing input: peripheral blood. The receptors shown here come from a woman between 45 and 60 years old with active or convalescent COVID-19.

The sample holds one count of this clone. This chain joins TRBV19 and TRBJ1-5; D is unclear. CDR1 is LNHDA, CDR2 SQIVND, per germline (reference sequence). Trimming took off 3 bases at V and 7 bases at J, with 10 bases between the two ends. The CDR3 contains 13 residues. CDR3 protein: CASSITYRQPQHF. CDR3 sequence (DNA): TGTGCCAGTAGTATCACCTATCGGCAGCCCCAGCATTTT. Variable domain in full (rest from reference TRBV19 and TRBJ1-5): DGGITQSPKYLFRKEGQNVTLSCEQNLNHDAMYWYRQDPGQGLRLIYYSQIVNDFQKGDIAEGYSVSREKKESFPLTVTSAQKNPTAFYLCASSITYRQPQHFGDGTRLSIL.

The rearrangement links TRBV30 to TRBJ1-5; possible D gene TRBD1, 6 bases. The V gene lost 2 bases and the J gene lost 2 bases, with 16 bases spanning the gap. Germline CDR1 GTSNPN, CDR2 SVGIG (reference sequence). This CDR3 is built from 16 residues. CDR3 DNA: TGTGCCTGGAGTTACACTACCAGGGGAGGCAATCAGCCCCAGCATTTT. Its translation is CAWSYTTRGGNQPQHF.

The rearrangement links TRBV28 to TRBJ1-6, with D possibly matching TRBD1 (6 bases). V was cut by 4 bases and J by 9 bases, with 22 bases left in between. Germline V gene lookup returns CDR1 MDHEN and CDR2 SYDVKM. The CDR3 consists of 17 residues. The CDR3 is CASSYYRQGTGTSPLHF. CDR3 bases: TGTGCCAGCAGTTATTATCGGCAGGGGACGGGAACTTCACCCCTCCACTTT.

This CDR3 is CASSFSQGTGTF. CDR3 coding DNA: TGTGCCAGCAGTTTTTCACAGGGGACGGGCACCTTC. The rearrangement links TRBV12-3 or TRBV12-4 to TRBJ1-2; 7 nucleotides align to TRBD1. The CDR3 is 12 amino acids. Germline trimming cut 3 bases from V and 13 bases from J; bases unmatched to any gene: 8.

J is TRBJ2-7 and V is TRBV5-1, with D possibly being TRBD2 (5 bases). The CDR3 spans 16 residues. V lost 4 bases, J lost 5 bases, and 22 bases lay in between. The germline V gene encodes CDR1 SGHRS and CDR2 YFSETQ. The DNA for the CDR3 is TGCGCCAGCAGCACCGGGCTGTCGGGGAATCAGGACGAGCAGTACTTC. It translates to CASSTGLSGNQDEQYF.

This chain uses TRBV5-1 with TRBJ2-7; 10 bases fit TRBD1. The CDR3 runs to 14 residues. Germline trimming cut 0 bases from V and 7 bases from J; bases unmatched to any gene: 4. Per germline, CDR1 SGHRS and CDR2 YFSETQ. CDR3 bases: TGCGCCAGCAGCTTGGGACAGGGGGCGAAAGAGCAGTACTTC. Translation: CASSLGQGAKEQYF.

This rearrangement joins TRBV9 to TRBJ1-1; TRBD1 matches at 7 bases. V dropped 4 bases and J dropped 3; count of bases not matched to a gene: 3. This CDR3 is 13 amino acids long. Germline CDR1 and CDR2: SGDLS and YYNGEE. The chain's CDR3 is CASSPTGYTEAFF. The CDR3 nucleotides are TGTGCCAGCAGCCCGACAGGGTACACTGAAGCTTTCTTT.

The gene calls are TRBV4-1 and TRBJ1-2; 8 bases agree with TRBD1. CDR3 length: 13 amino acids. The V gene's germline CDR1 is MGHRA and CDR2 YSYEKL. V shed 1 base, J shed 6 bases, and the junction held 1 base outside the gene matches. In nucleotides, the CDR3 is TGCGCCAGCAGCCAAGGACAGGGGAATGGCTACACCTTC. Amino acids: CASSQGQGNGYTF.

This chain joins TRBV11-2 and TRBJ1-6, with 8 bases identical to TRBD1. The ends lost 4 bases at V and 7 bases at J; junction bases unmatched: 6. The CDR3 is made up of 15 amino acids. Germline CDR1 and CDR2: SGHAT and FQNNGV. CDR3 region: CASSSDRGRNSPLHF. In nucleotides, the CDR3 is TGTGCCAGCAGCTCCGACAGGGGCCGCAATTCACCCCTCCACTTT.

The chain recombines TRBV4-2 with TRBJ2-6; no clear D gene. The CDR3 is 16 amino acids. CDR1 LGHNA and CDR2 YNFKEQ come from the germline V gene. V was shortened by 2 bases and J by 2 bases, with 10 bases between the two germline ends. CDR3 bases: TGTGCCAGCAGCCAATTTTTGCAGACTGGGGCCAACGTCCTGACTTTC. Encoded protein: CASSQFLQTGANVLTF.

The chain carries TRBV29-1 and TRBJ2-7, with 11 bases matching TRBD2. CDR1 is SQVTM and CDR2 is ANQGSEA in the germline V gene. This CDR3 is built from 15 residues. The V and J ends lost 5 bases and 3 bases, in that order; junction bases with no gene match: 9. The CDR3 bases are TGCAGCGTTATAACCGGGACTAGCGGATACTACGAGCAGTACTTC. Translated, it gives CSVITGTSGYYEQYF.

The chain is built from TRBV7-2 and TRBJ1-1, with D possibly TRBD1 on 5 matching bases. V shed 1 base and J shed 8 bases, with 11 bases lying between them. The length of the CDR3 is 13 residues. Germline V gives CDR1 SGHTA, CDR2 FQGNSA. The CDR3 is CASSLVLRGEAFF. The CDR3 nucleotides are TGTGCCAGCAGCTTAGTCCTACGGGGGGAAGCTTTCTTT.

The chain employs TRBV2 and TRBJ1-1; TRBD1 might be the D (5 bases). V was pared by 8 bases and J by 4 bases, with 17 bases between. Germline CDR1 is SNHLY and CDR2 is FYNNEI. CDR3 length equals 14 residues. This CDR3 reads CASLGIKGRTEAFF. CDR3 nucleotides: TGTGCCAGCCTCGGTATTAAGGGGCGCACTGAAGCTTTCTTT. The whole variable domain, remainder taken from reference TRBV2 and TRBJ1-1, is EPEVTQTPSHQVTQMGQEVILRCVPISNHLYFYWYRQILGQKVEFLVSFYNNEISEKSEIFDDQFSVERPDGSNFTLKIRSTKLEDSAMYFCASLGIKGRTEAFFGQGTRLTVV.

This clone was recorded only once. This chain connects TRBV6-2 or TRBV6-3 to TRBJ2-7; D unclear. The CDR3 totals 13 residues. Germline assignment: CDR1 MNHEY and CDR2 SVGEGT. Trimming stripped 6 bases from V and 6 bases from J, with 15 bases between. The CDR3 is CASSPSVVREQYF. CDR3 nucleotide sequence: TGTGCCAGCAGCCCCTCCGTAGTTCGCGAGCAGTACTTC.

V usage is TRBV7-2 and J usage is TRBJ2-5; 13 bases agree with TRBD2. The CDR3 runs to 19 residues. Germline values: CDR1 SGHTA, CDR2 FQGNSA. V was pared by 1 base and J by 4 bases, with 12 bases of the junction left unmatched. The CDR3 loop reads CASSLGLLGTSGAVETQYF. CDR3 sequence (DNA): TGTGCCAGCAGCTTAGGCCTCCTCGGGACTAGCGGGGCGGTAGAGACCCAGTACTTC.

V usage is TRBV30 and J usage is TRBJ1-1, with 9 nucleotides matching TRBD1. Losses at the gene ends were 7 bases for V and 2 bases for J; bases not matched to a gene: 8. There are 14 residues in the CDR3. Germline V gene sequence: CDR1 GTSNPN, CDR2 SVGIG (reference sequence). The CDR3 DNA reads as TGTGCCTCGGGACAGGGAATCCAAAACACTGAAGCTTTCTTT. Its translation: CASGQGIQNTEAFF.

The chain carries TRBV6-6 and TRBJ2-3; 11 bases agree with TRBD2. V trimming: 6 bases; J trimming: 4 bases; junction bases outside the gene matches: 6. The CDR3 extends over 15 amino acids. Germline assignment: CDR1 MNHNY and CDR2 SVGAGI (reference sequence). CDR3 bases: TGTGCCAGCAGCGAGACTAGCGGGGCTGCAGATACGCAGTATTTT. It specifies CASSETSGAADTQYF.

This chain joins TRBV15 and TRBJ2-1; no definite D call. Trimming stripped 0 bases from V and 0 bases from J, with 3 bases between. The length of the CDR3 is 14 residues. Per the germline V gene, CDR1 is LNHNV and CDR2 is YYDKDF (reference sequence). CDR3 amino acids: CATSRDVSYNEQFF. As DNA, the CDR3 is TGTGCCACCAGCAGAGACGTCTCCTACAATGAGCAGTTCTTC.

This clone was detected only once. This sequence joins TRBV4-2 and TRBJ1-5; tentatively, D is TRBD1 (5 bases). From germline, CDR1 is LGHNA and CDR2 YNFKEQ. Trimming cost V 1 base and J 2 bases, with 12 bases left between them. The CDR3 has 16 residues. Here the CDR3 DNA reads TGTGCCAGCAGCCAAGCTTCAGGGCAGGGCAATCAGCCCCAGCATTTT. Its protein product is CASSQASGQGNQPQHF.

J is TRBJ1-1 and V is TRBV13, with D possibly TRBD1 on 6 matching bases. This CDR3 has 17 residues. V lost 2 bases, J lost 6 bases, and 22 bases lay in between. From germline, CDR1 is PRHDT and CDR2 FYEKMQ (reference sequence). CDR3 sequence reads: CASSLTPGTFKGAEAFF. The CDR3 bases are TGTGCCAGCAGCTTAACCCCCGGGACATTCAAAGGCGCTGAAGCTTTCTTT.